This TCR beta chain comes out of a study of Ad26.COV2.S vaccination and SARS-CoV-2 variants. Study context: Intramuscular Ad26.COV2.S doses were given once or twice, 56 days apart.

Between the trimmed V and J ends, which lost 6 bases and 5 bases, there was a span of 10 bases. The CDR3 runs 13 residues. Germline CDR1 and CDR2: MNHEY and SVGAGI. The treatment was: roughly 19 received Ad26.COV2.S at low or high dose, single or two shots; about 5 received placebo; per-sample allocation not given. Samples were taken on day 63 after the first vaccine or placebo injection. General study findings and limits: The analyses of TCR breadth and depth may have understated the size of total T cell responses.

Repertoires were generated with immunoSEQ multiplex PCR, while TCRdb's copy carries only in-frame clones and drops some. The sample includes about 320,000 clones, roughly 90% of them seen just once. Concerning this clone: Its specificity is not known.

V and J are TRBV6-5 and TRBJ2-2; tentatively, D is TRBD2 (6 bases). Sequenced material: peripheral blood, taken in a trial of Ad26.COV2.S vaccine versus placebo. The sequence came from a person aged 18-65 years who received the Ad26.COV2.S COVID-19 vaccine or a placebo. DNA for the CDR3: TGTGCCAGCAGGGTCGGAGGGACCGGGGAGCTGTTTTTT. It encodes CASRVGGTGELFF.